This entry lists 3 T cell receptor beta chains sequenced from one sample in a study of cytomegalovirus exposure and HLA in healthy donors (dated 2017 in TCRdb). Library construction relied on the immunoSEQ multiplex PCR assay. A mixture of 60 forward primers for TCR Vbeta segments and 13 reverse primers for TCR Jbeta segments was used in the multiplex PCR. TCRdb holds this immuneACCESS table with in-frame rearrangements only. Some clones are missing; in checked studies, unresolved V genes explain under half, and the rest has no known cause. Present in this sample are more than 80,000 clones, under 85% of which were seen just once. 3% to 4.5% of the sample comes from the top ten. Sequencing input: PBMCs. Receptors originate from a female donor in good health and CMV-seropositive.

V is TRBV9 and J is TRBJ2-7, with D perhaps matching TRBD1 (5 bases). The V end lost 0 bases, the J end lost 2 bases, and 9 bases lay between the germline ends. Germline values: CDR1 SGDLS, CDR2 YYNGEE. The length of the CDR3 is 14 residues. CDR3 amino acids: CASSVGVGAYEQYF. Here the CDR3 DNA reads TGTGCCAGCAGCGTAGGTGTAGGGGCCTACGAGCAGTACTTC.

The V and J genes are TRBV5-1 and TRBJ2-1, with TRBD2 matching over 9 bases. This CDR3 comprises 14 residues. Germline CDR1 SGHRS, CDR2 YFSETQ. Germline trimming cut 5 bases from V and 6 bases from J; bases unmatched to any gene: 6. CDR3 loop: CASRSWREGNEQFF. The CDR3, as DNA: TGCGCCAGCAGATCCTGGCGGGAGGGCAATGAGCAGTTCTTC.

The rearrangement uses TRBV27 and TRBJ2-7; perhaps TRBD2 as D (6 bases). V was trimmed by 6 bases and J by 4 bases, leaving 13 bases between them. Looked up from germline, CDR1 is MNHEY and CDR2 is SMNVEV (reference sequence). The CDR3 sequence is 13 residues long. In DNA form, the CDR3 reads TGTGCCAGCAGCCCCGGGCTAGCGTACGAGCAGTACTTC. This translates into CASSPGLAYEQYF.